This T cell receptor beta chain was recovered during a study of T cell clonotyping in hematopoietic cell transplantation. The CDR3 loop spans 14 amino acids. In germline, CDR1 is MNHEY, CDR2 SMNVEV (reference sequence). V gave up 5 bases and J gave up 4 bases; unmatched junction bases: 5. Profiled with immunoSEQ multiplex PCR; TCRdb holds only in-frame clones, not every one. Of over 10,000 clones in the sample, 80% to 95% were seen once. The source was PBMCs, collected 100 days after allogeneic stem cell transplant. The chain carries TRBV27 and TRBJ2-1, with 7 bases lining up with TRBD1. The clonotype originates from a female patient aged 45-60 years who had an allogeneic stem cell transplant from an unrelated donor, so the T cells may come from the graft donor. Some clones in this sample may be carry-over from other donors' samples. The CDR3 reads CASSKGDSYNEQFF. CDR3 nucleotide sequence: TGTGCCAGCAGTAAAGGGGACAGTTACAATGAGCAGTTCTTC.